One sample yielded the 14 T cell receptor beta chains listed below, sequenced in a study of T cell responses to AZD1222 COVID-19 vaccine. TCRdb keeps only in-frame clones here, not all; method: immunoSEQ multiplex PCR. The sample records roughly 150,000 clones, around nine tenths being singletons. Sequencing used peripheral blood, obtained on day 0 of AZD1222 vaccination. The origin of the receptors is an adult in good health.

This chain links TRBV11-2 with TRBJ2-7; 12 nucleotides align to TRBD2. V dropped 5 bases and J dropped 6; count of bases not matched to a gene: 8. In germline, CDR1 is SGHAT, CDR2 FQNNGV. The CDR3 is 15 residues long. The CDR3 spells CASSVPSGRVSEQYF. CDR3 nucleotide sequence: TGTGCCAGCAGCGTCCCTAGCGGGAGGGTGAGCGAGCAGTACTTC.

The chain joins TRBV28 to TRBJ2-7; 11 bases are shared with TRBD1. CDR3 length: 14 residues. Germline lookup yields CDR1 MDHEN and CDR2 SYDVKM. V lost 6 bases, J lost 7 bases, and 8 bases stayed unmatched. The CDR3, as DNA: TGTGCCAGCAGCTCGGGGGACAGGGGGTTTGAGCAGTACTTC. Its protein is CASSSGDRGFEQYF.

The chain links TRBV24-1 to TRBJ2-3, with a weak D call TRBD1 (6 bases). The V and J ends lost 4 bases and 2 bases respectively, with 15 bases between them. Germline assignment: CDR1 KGHDR and CDR2 SFDVKD. The CDR3 length is 16 residues. The CDR3 coding sequence is TGTGCCACCAGTGACCCCGGACAGACCATCACAGATACGCAGTATTTT. This sequence encodes CATSDPGQTITDTQYF.

The chain recombines TRBV7-9 with TRBJ1-4; D is perhaps TRBD1 (5 bases). V was pared by 5 bases and J by 3 bases, with 13 bases between. Germline loops: CDR1 SEHNR, CDR2 FQNEAQ (reference sequence). The CDR3 has 15 residues. The CDR3 bases are TGTGCCAGCAGCCCAATGAGGGGTCCTAATGAAAAACTGTTTTTT. Translating gives CASSPMRGPNEKLFF.

This chain joins TRBV4-1 and TRBJ2-1, with TRBD2 matching over 11 bases. This CDR3 has 18 amino acids. Trimming at V came to 1 base and at J to 4 bases, leaving 9 bases not matched to a gene. The germline gives CDR1 MGHRA, CDR2 YSYEKL. This chain's CDR3 is CASSQGPRTSGLYNEQFF. In DNA, the CDR3 is TGCGCCAGCAGCCAAGGCCCCCGGACTAGCGGGCTTTACAATGAGCAGTTCTTC.

V usage is TRBV19 and J usage is TRBJ2-1, with TRBD1 matching over 10 bases. From germline, CDR1 is LNHDA and CDR2 SQIVND (reference sequence). Trimming at V came to 4 bases and at J to 3 bases, leaving 6 bases not matched to a gene. The length of the CDR3 is 16 residues. The CDR3 DNA sequence: TGTGCCAGTAGTACCCAACGGACAGGGGGCTACAATGAGCAGTTCTTC. Translated, it gives CASSTQRTGGYNEQFF. The full variable domain, in which reference TRBV19 and TRBJ2-1 provide the parts outside the CDR3, is DGGITQSPKYLFRKEGQNVTLSCEQNLNHDAMYWYRQDPGQGLRLIYYSQIVNDFQKGDIAEGYSVSREKKESFPLTVTSAQKNPTAFYLCASSTQRTGGYNEQFFGPGTRLTVL.

This chain connects TRBV27 to TRBJ2-1; possible D gene TRBD2, 6 bases. The CDR3 length is 14 residues. Trimming took off 4 bases at V and 5 bases at J, with 12 bases between the two ends. From germline, CDR1 is MNHEY and CDR2 SMNVEV (reference sequence). For the CDR3, the DNA is TGTGCCAGCAGTTACGGGACTTCTGACAATGAGCAGTTCTTC. Translated: CASSYGTSDNEQFF.

The genes are TRBV28 and TRBJ1-3, with 7 bases matching TRBD1. Germline V gene sequence: CDR1 MDHEN, CDR2 SYDVKM. This CDR3 is 14 amino acids long. V shed 6 bases, J shed 6 bases, and the junction held 8 bases outside the gene matches. The CDR3 sequence: CASRDRDSLNTIYF. The DNA for the CDR3 is TGTGCCAGCAGGGACCGGGACAGTTTAAACACCATATATTTT.

This sequence joins TRBV4-3 and TRBJ2-7, with 7 bases lining up with TRBD2. V was pared by 0 bases and J by 7 bases, with 12 bases of the junction left unmatched. The germline CDR1 and CDR2 sequences are LGHNA and YSLEER. The CDR3 has 16 residues. DNA of the CDR3: TGCGCCAGCAGCCAAGATTTGGGACTATTCGGGGGGGAGCAGTACTTC. Translation: CASSQDLGLFGGEQYF.

The chain has TRBV19 and TRBJ1-1; TRBD1 is a possible D gene (5 bases). The CDR3 contains 14 residues. Germline CDR1 and CDR2: LNHDA and SQIVND (reference sequence). Trimming took 5 bases from V and 0 from J, leaving 10 bases between them. CDR3 in DNA: TGTGCCAGTAGTTCGGCAGGGATGAACACTGAAGCTTTCTTT. Its translation: CASSSAGMNTEAFF.

The chain couples TRBV7-9 to TRBJ1-1, with 7 bases that match TRBD1. The CDR3 spans 12 residues. J lost 10 bases, V lost 4 bases, and 6 bases had no gene match. Per germline, CDR1 SEHNR and CDR2 FQNEAQ (reference sequence). The chain's CDR3 is CASSYDRVGAFF. For the CDR3, the DNA is TGTGCCAGCAGCTATGACAGGGTTGGAGCTTTCTTT.

The chain carries TRBV6-5 and TRBJ2-7, with TRBD2 identical over 7 bases. V gave up 8 bases and J gave up 3 bases; unmatched junction bases: 7. The germline V gene encodes CDR1 MNHEY and CDR2 SVGAGI. The CDR3 has 13 amino acids. CDR3 protein: CASGLRESYEQYF. The CDR3 bases are TGTGCCAGCGGACTGCGGGAGAGCTACGAGCAGTACTTC.

The chain carries TRBV5-1 and TRBJ2-5; the D call may be TRBD1 or TRBD2 (6 bases each). The germline V gene has CDR1 SGHRS and CDR2 YFSETQ. The CDR3 loop spans 15 amino acids. The V and J ends lost 0 bases and 4 bases respectively, with 13 bases between them. This CDR3 is CASSLEGGKGETQYF. The DNA of the CDR3 is TGCGCCAGCAGCTTGGAGGGGGGCAAGGGAGAGACCCAGTACTTC.

V gene TRBV7-9 combines with J gene TRBJ1-1; TRBD1 aligns across 10 bases. The germline CDR1 and CDR2 sequences are SEHNR and FQNEAQ (reference sequence). The ends lost 1 base at V and 1 base at J; junction bases unmatched: 0. This CDR3 is 15 amino acids long. The CDR3 is CASSLGQGANTEAFF. In nucleotides, the CDR3 is TGTGCCAGCAGCTTAGGACAGGGGGCGAACACTGAAGCTTTCTTT.